This is a list of T cell receptor beta chains from one sample in a study of T cell responses to AZD1222 COVID-19 vaccine. Profiled with immunoSEQ multiplex PCR; TCRdb holds only in-frame clones, not every one. The top ten clones hold about 8.7% of a sample with 98,000 or so clones, approximately 88% of them seen once. The sequenced sample was peripheral blood, obtained on day 0 of AZD1222 vaccination. These receptors all stem from an adult in good health. The CDR3 runs from the conserved cysteine through the conserved F or W. Each record gives: D gene, clone size, J gene, V gene, CDR3 DNA, CDR3 protein. The D gene is left open where the match is weak. A row's size may be missing; if present it is once, few, many or a size class.

D: .
size: once
J: TRBJ1-3
V: TRBV28
DNA: TGTGCCAGCGTAACAGGAGGAAACACCATATATTTT
CDR3: CASVTGGNTIYF

D: .
size: .
J: TRBJ2-7
V: TRBV10-3
DNA: TGTGCCATCAGTGAGTCGGAACTCCACTCCTACGAGCAGTACTTC
CDR3: CAISESELHSYEQYF

D: TRBD1
size: .
J: TRBJ1-2
V: TRBV5-6
DNA: TGTGCCAGCAGCTTGGTTGGGGGCGGGACAGGTGGCTACACCTTC
CDR3: CASSLVGGGTGGYTF

D: .
size: .
J: TRBJ2-7
V: TRBV12-2
DNA: TGTGCAAGTCGCTTAGAGAGGACAGTCGGCCACGAGCAGTACTTC
CDR3: CASRLERTVGHEQYF

D: .
size: .
J: TRBJ2-7
V: TRBV7-2
DNA: TGTGCCAGCAGCTCCTTCTCCTACGAGCAGTACTTC
CDR3: CASSSFSYEQYF

D: .
size: once
J: TRBJ2-7
V: TRBV19
DNA: TGTGCCAGTAGTATAGATCGGGTTGCAAGCTACGAGCAGTACTTC
CDR3: CASSIDRVASYEQYF

D: TRBD1
size: .
J: TRBJ2-7
V: TRBV5-1
DNA: TGCGCCAGCAGCGGGCAGGGGGTTAATTACGAGCAGTACTTC
CDR3: CASSGQGVNYEQYF

D: .
size: .
J: TRBJ2-6
V: TRBV10-3
DNA: TGTGCCATCAGGGCAGGGGACGCTTACTCTGGGGCCAACGTCCTGACTTTC
CDR3: CAIRAGDAYSGANVLTF

D: TRBD2
size: .
J: TRBJ2-3
V: TRBV6-4
DNA: TGTGCCAGCAGTGAAGGGGGACTAGCGGGAGAGGGCGCAGATACGCAGTATTTT
CDR3: CASSEGGLAGEGADTQYF

D: .
size: .
J: TRBJ1-5
V: TRBV2
DNA: TGTGCCAGCACCTCGGACAGCCAGCCCCAGCATTTT
CDR3: CASTSDSQPQHF

D: .
size: .
J: TRBJ1-2
V: TRBV7-3
DNA: TGTGCCAGCAGCTTAAACCAGGGGAAAGGCTACACCTTC
CDR3: CASSLNQGKGYTF

D: .
size: .
J: TRBJ2-7
V: TRBV28
DNA: TGTGCCAGCAAGGTCAGGGACTCCTACGAGCAGTACTTC
CDR3: CASKVRDSYEQYF

D: .
size: .
J: TRBJ2-3
V: TRBV4-3
DNA: TGCGCCAGCAGCCAAGGAATAGGGAAAAGGGCAGATACGCAGTATTTT
CDR3: CASSQGIGKRADTQYF

D: .
size: .
J: TRBJ2-2
V: TRBV4-2
DNA: TGTGCCAGCAGCCTGGCCGGGGAGCTGTTTTTT
CDR3: CASSLAGELFF

D: .
size: .
J: TRBJ2-7
V: TRBV6-2/TRBV6-3
DNA: TGTGCCAGCAGCCCTAATGCCCTCTACGAGCAGTACTTC
CDR3: CASSPNALYEQYF

D: .
size: .
J: TRBJ1-5
V: TRBV27
DNA: TGTGCCAGCAGTTTTTTGGGGTACAATCAGCCCCAGCATTTT
CDR3: CASSFLGYNQPQHF

D: .
size: .
J: TRBJ1-2
V: TRBV7-9
DNA: TGTGCCAGCAGCTTGATCCCGAGCTATGGCTACACCTTC
CDR3: CASSLIPSYGYTF

D: .
size: .
J: TRBJ2-7
V: TRBV6-4
DNA: TGTGCCAGCAGTGGTTACGAGCAGTACTTC
CDR3: CASSGYEQYF

D: .
size: .
J: TRBJ2-5
V: TRBV7-2
DNA: TGTGCCAGCAGCCGGAGGGGACAGCGACAAGAGACCCAGTACTTC
CDR3: CASSRRGQRQETQYF

D: TRBD2
size: .
J: TRBJ2-1
V: TRBV23-1
DNA: TGCGCCAGCAGTCACCCGTTAGCGGGAGAGGACAATGAGCAGTTCTTC
CDR3: CASSHPLAGEDNEQFF

D: .
size: .
J: TRBJ1-4
V: TRBV11-2
DNA: TGTGCCAGCAGCTCCAGGACGCACAAGCCAACTAATGAAAAACTGTTTTTT
CDR3: CASSSRTHKPTNEKLFF

D: TRBD2
size: .
J: TRBJ2-2
V: TRBV3-1/TRBV3-2
DNA: TGTGCCAGCAGCCCCCGGGGAGCGGGAGGGCCGGGGACCGGGGAGCTGTTTTTT
CDR3: CASSPRGAGGPGTGELFF

D: .
size: .
J: TRBJ1-2
V: TRBV3-1/TRBV3-2
DNA: TGTGCCAGCAGCCAGGGACACACTAACTATGGCTACACCTTC
CDR3: CASSQGHTNYGYTF

D: TRBD1
size: .
J: TRBJ1-1
V: TRBV7-9
DNA: TGTGCCAGCAGACTAGGACAGGGGACTGAAGCTTTCTTT
CDR3: CASRLGQGTEAFF

D: .
size: .
J: TRBJ2-1
V: TRBV5-1
DNA: TGCGCCAGCAGCTTGGCGGCCAAATCCTACAATGAGCAGTTCTTC
CDR3: CASSLAAKSYNEQFF

D: .
size: .
J: TRBJ1-2
V: TRBV7-8
DNA: TGTGCCAGCAGCCCGACAGCGAACTATGGCTACACCTTC
CDR3: CASSPTANYGYTF

D: TRBD2
size: .
J: TRBJ2-5
V: TRBV6-5
DNA: TGTGCCAGCAGTTACTCTAGCGGGCCCTTTGAGACCCAGTACTTC
CDR3: CASSYSSGPFETQYF

D: .
size: once
J: TRBJ1-1
V: TRBV28
DNA: TGTGCCAGCAGTCCGGCCCACATGAACACTGAAGCTTTCTTT
CDR3: CASSPAHMNTEAFF

D: .
size: .
J: TRBJ1-2
V: TRBV7-2
DNA: TGTGCCAGCAGCCCAAGGGGGGGTGACTATGGCTACACCTTC
CDR3: CASSPRGGDYGYTF

D: .
size: .
J: TRBJ1-6
V: TRBV4-2
DNA: TGTGCCAGCAGCCAAGATCGCGGCAGGCCGAATTCACCCCTCCACTTT
CDR3: CASSQDRGRPNSPLHF

D: TRBD1
size: .
J: TRBJ1-1
V: TRBV7-6
DNA: TGTGCCAGCAGCGCCTTGTACAGGGGAAGGGAGTACACTGAAGCTTTCTTT
CDR3: CASSALYRGREYTEAFF

D: TRBD1
size: .
J: TRBJ2-7
V: TRBV5-5
DNA: TGTGCCAGCAGCCCTGACTCGGCAGGGGGCCCCTACGAGCAGTACTTC
CDR3: CASSPDSAGGPYEQYF